The TCR beta chain described here comes from a study of T-cell reconstitution after alpha-beta-depleted transplantation in children. Between the trimmed V and J ends, which lost 6 bases and 4 bases, there was a span of 16 bases. The germline V gene has CDR1 SQVTM and CDR2 ANQGSEA. The CDR3 covers 14 residues. Study-wide results and limits: Alpha-beta T cells about two months after transplant reportedly derived from several hundred expanded graft clones. T-cell numbers and diversity one year post-transplant derived largely from freshly generated T cells.

This clonotype appeared a few times. Its antigen is unknown. TCRbeta library construction was performed incorporating unique molecular identifiers. TCRdb ran MiXCR on the PCR reads and lists one entry per CDR3 protein. Of about 980,000 distinct CDR3 sequences in the sample, 25% to 30% were seen once. V and J are TRBV29-1 and TRBJ2-1, with D perhaps given as TRBD1 or TRBD2 (5 bases each). This clonotype originated in a boy under three years old who had a stem cell transplant for SCID, so the T cells may come from the graft donor. This material consisted of PBMCs, mostly from graft donor cells, taken 360 days after TCRalphabeta/CD19-depleted stem cell transplant. The CDR3 sequence is CSVAEGYRYNEQFF. The CDR3 bases are TGCAGCGTCGCTGAGGGGTACCGATACAATGAGCAGTTCTTC.